This T cell receptor beta chain was documented in a study of response to subunit inactivated influenza vaccine. Comments on this clonotype: The antigen is not known.

The CDR3 is 17 amino acids. V dropped 5 bases and J dropped 3; count of bases not matched to a gene: 8. CDR1 and CDR2 (germline): SEHNR, FQNEAQ (reference sequence). In TCRdb, the RT-PCR reads were re-called with MiXCR into one record per CDR3 protein. Among 650,000 to 850,000 distinct CDR3 sequences listed, about 14% were seen once. Study observations and caveats: Authors suggested each seasonal flu vaccination may recruit only limited numbers of new T cells.

The sample here was PBMCs from blood, taken less than 15 days before vaccination. This TCR was recovered from a man between 45 and 60 years old who received an inactivated influenza vaccine. This chain connects TRBV7-9 to TRBJ2-3; 13 bases map to TRBD2. DNA for the CDR3: TGTGCCAGCAGCCCACGGACTAGCGGGAGAAGGACAGATACGCAGTATTTT. Protein: CASSPRTSGRRTDTQYF.